This passage covers 14 T cell receptor beta chains from one sample sequenced in a study of cytomegalovirus exposure and HLA in healthy donors. Researchers ran the PCR with 60 Vbeta and 13 Jbeta primers. Repertoires were generated with immunoSEQ multiplex PCR, while TCRdb's copy carries only in-frame clones and drops some. The sample contains approximately 280,000 clones, 70% to 90% of which appear only once. Sequenced material: PBMCs. These receptor sequences come from a woman between 18 and 30 years old in good health and CMV-seronegative.

The rearrangement uses TRBV19 and TRBJ1-1, with D unclear. Deletions cut 6 bases from V and 1 base from J, with 6 bases between. Germline V gene lookup returns CDR1 LNHDA and CDR2 SQIVND (reference sequence). This CDR3 has 12 amino acids. This CDR3 is CASRTGNTEAFF. CDR3 DNA sequence: TGTGCCAGTAGAACGGGGAACACTGAAGCTTTCTTT.

This sequence joins TRBV7-9 and TRBJ2-3; 7 bases agree with TRBD2. The CDR3 runs to 14 residues. V was clipped by 6 bases and J by 0 bases; unmatched bases: 3. Looked up from germline, CDR1 is SEHNR and CDR2 is FQNEAQ (reference sequence). CDR3 region: CASRSGGSTDTQYF. In DNA form, the CDR3 reads TGTGCCAGCAGATCGGGGGGAAGCACAGATACGCAGTATTTT.

The chain combines TRBV9 with TRBJ1-3; D unresolved. V was clipped by 0 bases and J by 0 bases, with 10 bases between them. The length of the CDR3 is 16 residues. CDR1 SGDLS and CDR2 YYNGEE come from the germline V gene. The DNA for the CDR3 is TGTGCCAGCAGCGTAGACAGCCCGATCTCTGGAAACACCATATATTTT. It codes for CASSVDSPISGNTIYF.

The chain joins TRBV6-5 to TRBJ2-3; 11 nucleotides agree with TRBD1. The CDR3 consists of 15 residues. Germline values: CDR1 MNHEY, CDR2 SVGAGI. V lost 2 bases to trimming and J lost 5 bases; unmatched junction nucleotides: 3. In DNA form, the CDR3 reads TGTGCCAGCAGTTACGGACAGGGGGCAGGAGATACGCAGTATTTT. Protein sequence: CASSYGQGAGDTQYF.

V and J are TRBV10-2 and TRBJ1-6; 9 bases line up with TRBD1. V shed 6 bases, J shed 8 bases, and the junction held 5 bases outside the gene matches. The CDR3 loop spans 14 amino acids. Germline loops: CDR1 WSHSY, CDR2 SAAADI. The DNA of the CDR3 is TGCGCCAGCAGCCCCGACAGGGGGGATTCACCCCTCCACTTT. It yields the protein CASSPDRGDSPLHF.

This clone was found once. This chain uses TRBV2 with TRBJ2-2, with a possible D match to TRBD2 (5 bases). The ends were cut back, 7 bases at V and 3 bases at J, with 15 bases in the middle. The CDR3 has 15 amino acids. Germline CDR1 is SNHLY and CDR2 is FYNNEI. CDR3 sequence reads: CASTLLVSDTGELFF. CDR3 bases: TGTGCCAGCACCTTACTAGTATCGGACACCGGGGAGCTGTTTTTT.

This rearrangement joins TRBV7-3 to TRBJ1-1; no clear D. The CDR3 loop spans 13 amino acids. Germline assignment: CDR1 SGHTA and CDR2 FQGTGA. The V end was cut by 4 bases, the J end by 1 base, with 7 bases between. In nucleotides, the CDR3 is TGTGCCAGCAGCTGGGCAGGGAACACTGAAGCTTTCTTT. Its protein product is CASSWAGNTEAFF. The full variable domain, in which reference TRBV7-3 and TRBJ1-1 provide the parts outside the CDR3, is GAGVSQTPSNKVTEKGKYVELRCDPISGHTALYWYRQSLGQGPEFLIYFQGTGAADDSGLPNDRFFAVRPEGSVSTLKIQRTERGDSAVYLCASSWAGNTEAFFGQGTRLTVV.

The chain joins TRBV13 to TRBJ1-3; no firm D call. V lost 2 bases and J lost 3, with 11 bases in between. The CDR3 runs 15 residues. CDR1 and CDR2 from the germline V gene are PRHDT and FYEKMQ (reference sequence). The CDR3 region has the DNA TGTGCCAGCAGCTTAAGGGTGGGAGGTGGAAACACCATATATTTT. Protein sequence: CASSLRVGGGNTIYF.

This sequence joins TRBV7-3 and TRBJ2-3; 8 bases line up with TRBD2. After removal of 4 bases from V and 2 bases from J, the junction contained 5 bases not matched to a gene. In germline, CDR1 is SGHTA, CDR2 FQGTGA. The CDR3 runs to 15 residues. CDR3 sequence (DNA): TGTGCCAGCAGCTCCCGGGGGGGCAACACAGATACGCAGTATTTT. Translated: CASSSRGGNTDTQYF.

This chain uses TRBV6-1 with TRBJ1-5; tentative D call: TRBD1 (6 bases). The V and J ends lost 4 bases and 6 bases respectively, with 10 bases between them. CDR3 size: 13 residues. In germline, CDR1 is MNHNS, CDR2 SASEGT. The CDR3: CASSAHRVQPQHF. The CDR3 nucleotides read TGTGCCAGCAGTGCACACAGGGTTCAGCCCCAGCATTTT.

The genes are TRBV27 and TRBJ2-1; TRBD2 aligns across 8 bases. In germline, CDR1 is MNHEY, CDR2 SMNVEV (reference sequence). The CDR3 covers 14 residues. J was trimmed by 4 bases and V by 2 bases; bases with no gene match: 1. The CDR3: CASSLAGGYNEQFF. The CDR3 nucleotides read TGTGCCAGCAGTTTAGCGGGGGGTTACAATGAGCAGTTCTTC.

The chain recombines TRBV6-1 with TRBJ1-6, with 8 nucleotides matching TRBD1. The CDR3 loop spans 14 amino acids. Looked up from germline, CDR1 is MNHNS and CDR2 is SASEGT. Trimming removed 4 bases from V and 7 bases from J; junction bases left unmatched: 3. As DNA, the CDR3 is TGTGCCAGCAGTGTGACAGGGGCCAATTCACCCCTCCACTTT. As protein: CASSVTGANSPLHF.

The chain links TRBV7-9 to TRBJ2-5, with 12 bases identical to TRBD2. CDR3 size: 15 residues. Unmatched junction bases numbered 1, after V lost 5 bases and J lost 0 bases. Germline loops: CDR1 SEHNR, CDR2 FQNEAQ (reference sequence). CDR3 in DNA: TGTGCCAGCAGCAGACTAGCGGGGGACCAAGAGACCCAGTACTTC. This gives the protein CASSRLAGDQETQYF.

This chain connects TRBV6-5 to TRBJ2-5, with 8 bases fitting TRBD1. There are 15 residues in the CDR3. In germline, CDR1 is MNHEY, CDR2 SVGAGI. V dropped 2 bases and J dropped 8; count of bases not matched to a gene: 10. Here the CDR3 reads CASSYPGTGGRTQYF. The CDR3 coding sequence is TGTGCCAGCAGTTACCCAGGGACAGGTGGCCGTACCCAGTACTTC.